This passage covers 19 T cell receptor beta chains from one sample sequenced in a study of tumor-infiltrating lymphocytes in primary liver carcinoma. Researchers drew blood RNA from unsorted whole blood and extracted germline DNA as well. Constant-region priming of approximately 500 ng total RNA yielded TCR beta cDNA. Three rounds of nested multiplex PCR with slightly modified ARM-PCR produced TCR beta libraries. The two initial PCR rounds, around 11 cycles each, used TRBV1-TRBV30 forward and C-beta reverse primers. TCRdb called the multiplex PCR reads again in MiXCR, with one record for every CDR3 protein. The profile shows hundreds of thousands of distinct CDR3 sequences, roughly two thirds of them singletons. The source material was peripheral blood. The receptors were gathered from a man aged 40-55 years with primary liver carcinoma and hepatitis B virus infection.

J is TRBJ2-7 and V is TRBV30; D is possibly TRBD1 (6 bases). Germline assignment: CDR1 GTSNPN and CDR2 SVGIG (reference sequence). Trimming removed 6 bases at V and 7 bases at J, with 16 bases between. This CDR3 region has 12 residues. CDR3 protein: CACPGTTGEQYF. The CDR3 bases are TGTGCCTGCCCGGGTACGACAGGAGAGCAGTACTTC.

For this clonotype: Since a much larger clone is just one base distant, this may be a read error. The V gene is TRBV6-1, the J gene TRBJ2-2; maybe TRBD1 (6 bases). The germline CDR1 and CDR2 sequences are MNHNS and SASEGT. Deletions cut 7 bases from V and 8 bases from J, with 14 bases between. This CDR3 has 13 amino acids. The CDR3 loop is CASNGPGDGELFF. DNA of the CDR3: TGTGCCAGCAACGGTCCAGGGGATGGGGAGCTGTTTTTT.

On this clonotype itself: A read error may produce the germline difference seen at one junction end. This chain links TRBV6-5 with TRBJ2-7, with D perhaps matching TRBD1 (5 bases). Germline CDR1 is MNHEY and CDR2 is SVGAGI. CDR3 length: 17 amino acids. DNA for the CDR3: TGTGCCAGCAGGAGGTCAGGGTTGGGAAGTGGGGTCTACGAGCAATACTTC. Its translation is CASRRSGLGSGVYEQYF.

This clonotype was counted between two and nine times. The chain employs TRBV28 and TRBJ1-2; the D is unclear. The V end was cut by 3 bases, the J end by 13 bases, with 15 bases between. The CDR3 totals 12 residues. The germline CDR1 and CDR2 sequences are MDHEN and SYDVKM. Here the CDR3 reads CASSFLGLSGTF. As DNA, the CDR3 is TGTGCCAGCAGTTTCCTGGGCCTCTCGGGCACCTTC.

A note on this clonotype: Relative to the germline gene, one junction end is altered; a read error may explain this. In DNA form, the CDR3 reads TGTGTCATCAGTGGCGAGGGAATGGCGAACACTGAAGCTTTCTTT. It translates to CVISGEGMANTEAFF. The chain recombines TRBV10-3 with TRBJ1-1; D not certain. This CDR3 region has 15 residues. Germline CDR1 ENHRY, CDR2 SYGVKD.

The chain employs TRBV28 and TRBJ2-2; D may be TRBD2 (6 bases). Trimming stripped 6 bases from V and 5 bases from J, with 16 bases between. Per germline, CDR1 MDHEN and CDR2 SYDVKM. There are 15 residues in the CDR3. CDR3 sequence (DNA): TGTGCCAGCAGCTCCGAGACTAGGTGGACCGGGGAGCTGTTTTTT. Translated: CASSSETRWTGELFF.

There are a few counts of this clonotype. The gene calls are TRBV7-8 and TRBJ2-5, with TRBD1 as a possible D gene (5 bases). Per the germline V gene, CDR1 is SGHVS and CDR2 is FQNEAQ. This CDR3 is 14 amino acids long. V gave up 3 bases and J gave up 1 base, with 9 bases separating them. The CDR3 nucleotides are TGTGCCAGCAGCTTTCTAAGGGGCCAAGAGACCCAGTACTTC. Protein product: CASSFLRGQETQYF.

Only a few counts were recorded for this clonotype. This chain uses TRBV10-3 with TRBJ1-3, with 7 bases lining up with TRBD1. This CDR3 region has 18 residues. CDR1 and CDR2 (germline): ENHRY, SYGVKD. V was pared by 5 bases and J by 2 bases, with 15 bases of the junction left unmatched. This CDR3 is CAISSKIRTGVPGNTIYF. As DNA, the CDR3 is TGTGCCATCAGTTCAAAGATAAGGACAGGAGTGCCTGGAAACACCATATATTTT.

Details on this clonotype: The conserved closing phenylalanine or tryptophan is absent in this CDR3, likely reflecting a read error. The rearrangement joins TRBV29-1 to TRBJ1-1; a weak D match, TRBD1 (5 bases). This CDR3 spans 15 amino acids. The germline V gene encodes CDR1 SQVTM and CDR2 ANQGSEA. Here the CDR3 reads CNGAPGWAMNTEAFS. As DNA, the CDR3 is TGCAACGGGGCCCCAGGTTGGGCCATGAACACTGAAGCTTTCTCT.

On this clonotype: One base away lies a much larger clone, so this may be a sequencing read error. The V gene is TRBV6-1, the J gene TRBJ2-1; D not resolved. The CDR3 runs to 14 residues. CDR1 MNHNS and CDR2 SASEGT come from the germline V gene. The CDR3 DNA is TGTGGCAGCAGTGACCCCATCTTTGGCAATGAGCAGTTCTTC. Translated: CGSSDPIFGNEQFF.

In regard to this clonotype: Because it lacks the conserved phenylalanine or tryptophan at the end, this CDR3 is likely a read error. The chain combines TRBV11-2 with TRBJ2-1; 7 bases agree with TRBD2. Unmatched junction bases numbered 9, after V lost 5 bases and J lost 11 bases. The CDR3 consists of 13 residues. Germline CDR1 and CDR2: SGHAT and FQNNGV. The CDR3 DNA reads TGTGCCAGCAGCCAACGGGAGGCCCTGAAGCAGTTCTCC. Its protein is CASSQREALKQFS.

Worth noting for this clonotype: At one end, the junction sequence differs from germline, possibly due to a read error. CDR3 sequence: CGSSGMVLAKAFF. The CDR3, as DNA: TGTGGCAGCAGCGGAATGGTTCTGGCGAAAGCTTTCTTT. The chain uses TRBV11-2 and TRBJ1-1; D unclear. CDR3 length: 13 residues. Germline V CDR1 and CDR2: SGHAT, FQNNGV.

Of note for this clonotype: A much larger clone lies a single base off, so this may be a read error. This CDR3 is CGSSDPGAYNEKLFF. CDR3 sequence (DNA): TGTGGCAGCAGTGATCCCGGTGCCTATAATGAAAAACTGTTTTTT. The chain combines TRBV25-1 with TRBJ1-4; D not certain. Per the germline V gene, CDR1 is MGHDK and CDR2 is SYGVNS. This CDR3 spans 15 amino acids.

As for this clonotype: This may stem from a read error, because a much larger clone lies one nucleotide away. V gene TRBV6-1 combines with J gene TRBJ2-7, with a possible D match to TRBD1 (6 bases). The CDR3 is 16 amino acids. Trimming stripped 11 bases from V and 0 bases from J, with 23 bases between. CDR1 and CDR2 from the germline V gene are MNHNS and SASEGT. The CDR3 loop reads CACTKHPRDTSYEQYF. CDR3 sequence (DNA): TGTGCCTGCACGAAGCATCCCCGGGACACCTCCTACGAGCAGTACTTC.

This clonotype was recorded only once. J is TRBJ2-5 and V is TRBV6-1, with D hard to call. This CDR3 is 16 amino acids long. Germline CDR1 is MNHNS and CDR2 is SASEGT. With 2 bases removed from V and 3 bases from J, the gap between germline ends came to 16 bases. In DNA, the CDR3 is TGTGCCAGCAGTGAATTTAGAACTTTCCGGAAAGAGACCCAGTACTTC. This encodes CASSEFRTFRKETQYF.

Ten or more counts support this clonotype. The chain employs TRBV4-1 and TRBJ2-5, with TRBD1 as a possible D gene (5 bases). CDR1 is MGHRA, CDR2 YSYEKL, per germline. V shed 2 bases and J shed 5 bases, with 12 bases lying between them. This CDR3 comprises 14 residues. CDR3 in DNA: TGCGCCAGCAGCCAAATGCAGGGTGGGGAGACCCAGTACTTC. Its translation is CASSQMQGGETQYF.

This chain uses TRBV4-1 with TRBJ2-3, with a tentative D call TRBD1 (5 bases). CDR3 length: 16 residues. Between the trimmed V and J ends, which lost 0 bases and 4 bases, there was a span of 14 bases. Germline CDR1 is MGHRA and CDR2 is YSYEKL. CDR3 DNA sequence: TGCGCCAGCAGCCAAGACCATGGGGCGTTTGCAGATACGCAGTATTTT. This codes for CASSQDHGAFADTQYF.

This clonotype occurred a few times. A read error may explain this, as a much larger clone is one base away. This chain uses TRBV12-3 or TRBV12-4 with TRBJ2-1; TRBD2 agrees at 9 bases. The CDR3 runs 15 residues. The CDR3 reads CASSFLPSGNNERFF. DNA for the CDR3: TGTGCCAGCAGTTTTCTACCTAGCGGGAATAATGAGCGGTTCTTC.

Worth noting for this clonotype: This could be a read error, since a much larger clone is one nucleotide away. This CDR3 is CGSSYSTLELNYGYTF. CDR3 nucleotides: TGTGGCAGCAGTTACTCGACCCTAGAACTAAACTATGGCTACACCTTC. The V and J genes are TRBV6-5 and TRBJ1-2; no firm D call. Germline-derived CDR1 and CDR2 are MNHEY and SVGAGI. The CDR3 is 16 residues long.